Sequencing of this T cell receptor beta chain was carried out in a study of blood T cell repertoires in COVID-19. Study as a whole: PBMCs, B-cell-depleted T cells, or T cells provided the cDNA or gDNA that made up the material.

In germline, CDR1 is SGHRS, CDR2 YFSETQ. V was clipped by 4 bases and J by 5 bases, with 21 bases between them. The CDR3 is 16 residues long. Only in-frame clones appear in the TCRdb table, and some are missing; sequencing was by immunoSEQ multiplex PCR. The data show around 260,000 clones, approximately 90% seen once. The receptor comes from a man aged 60 to 75 who had recovered from COVID-19. The V call is TRBV5-1, the J call TRBJ1-1; weak D call: TRBD1 (5 bases). Sequencing input: peripheral blood. CDR3 DNA: TGCGCCAGCAGCCCGACAGCACTGGGTGCACGTACTGAAGCTTTCTTT. Amino acids: CASSPTALGARTEAFF.